This T cell receptor (beta chain) came from a study of blood T cell repertoires in COVID-19. Study-wide background: Samples taken during acute and convalescent COVID-19 were collected in the United States, Italy and Spain. Sources were T cells, B-cell-depleted T cells, or PBMCs; the material itself was cDNA or gDNA.

The authors' processing: Nucleated cell counts were estimated from reference gene primer amplification. Data came from immunoSEQ multiplex PCR; TCRdb stores just in-frame clones and leaves some out. Clone size and V and J calls were adopted from that table, with D and trimming inferred from the DNA. The sample includes nearly 350,000 clones, around four fifths of them seen just once. Trimming took 1 base from V and 4 from J, leaving 14 bases between them. The CDR3 is made up of 16 amino acids. CDR1 LGHNA and CDR2 YSLEER come from the germline V gene. The TCR sequence derives from a man in his thirties or forties with active or convalescent COVID-19. V is TRBV4-3 and J is TRBJ2-1; perhaps TRBD2 as D (6 bases). Sequencing input: peripheral blood. The CDR3 coding sequence is TGCGCCAGCAGCCAAGGATTTAGCGGTAAATACAATGAGCAGTTCTTC. It encodes CASSQGFSGKYNEQFF.